The T cell receptor (beta chain) described here comes from a study of a mutant IDH1 vaccine in newly diagnosed glioma. Across the study: Vaccines were first given 4-6 weeks after radiotherapy alone, or with temozolomide cycles. Patients arrived already treated with radiotherapy, temozolomide, or both, most having had both. Notes on the study in general: Changes in top peripheral clonotypes did not appear linked to pseudoprogression.

The sample's time point: week 11, during vaccination. A 20-mer mutant IDH1 peptide at 300 ug was injected subcutaneously with topical imiquimod. V was clipped by 8 bases and J by 5 bases; unmatched bases: 14. CDR1 is GTSNPN, CDR2 SVGIG, per germline (reference sequence). The CDR3 is 14 residues long. This clone was counted a single time. Its antigen is currently unknown. Profiled with immunoSEQ multiplex PCR; TCRdb holds only in-frame clones, not every one. This sample carries about 64,000 clones, roughly 83% of them seen once, and the ten largest clones take approximately 9.5%. The chain combines TRBV30 with TRBJ2-5; 7 nucleotides align to TRBD2. The sequenced sample was PBMCs, obtained from a glioma patient whose treatment included an IDH1 peptide vaccine. The source is a woman aged 45-60 years with glioma. CDR3 loop: CAHNSNLGGETQYF. In DNA, the CDR3 is TGTGCCCACAACTCAAATCTGGGGGGGGAGACCCAGTACTTC.